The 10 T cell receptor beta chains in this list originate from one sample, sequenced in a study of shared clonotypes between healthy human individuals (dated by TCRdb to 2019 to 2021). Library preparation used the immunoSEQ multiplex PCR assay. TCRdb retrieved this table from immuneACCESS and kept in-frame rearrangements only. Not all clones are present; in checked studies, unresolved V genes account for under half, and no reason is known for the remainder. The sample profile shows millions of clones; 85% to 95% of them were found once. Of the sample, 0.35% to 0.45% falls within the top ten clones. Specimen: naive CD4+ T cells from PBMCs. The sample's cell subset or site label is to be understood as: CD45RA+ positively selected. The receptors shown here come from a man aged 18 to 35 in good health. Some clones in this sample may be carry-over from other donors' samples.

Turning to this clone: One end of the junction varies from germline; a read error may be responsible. The CDR3 loop reads CASSEDHGSTF. CDR3 coding DNA: TGTGCCAGCAGTGAAGATCATGGCTCCACCTTC. The V gene is TRBV6-1, the J gene TRBJ1-2; no clear D gene. CDR3 size: 11 residues. Per the germline V gene, CDR1 is MNHNS and CDR2 is SASEGT.

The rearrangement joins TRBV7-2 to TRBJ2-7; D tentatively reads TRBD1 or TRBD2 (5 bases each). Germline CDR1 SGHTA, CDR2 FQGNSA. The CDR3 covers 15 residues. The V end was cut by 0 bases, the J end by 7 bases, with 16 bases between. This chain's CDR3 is CASSLASRDPREQYF. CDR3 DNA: TGTGCCAGCAGCTTAGCTTCCAGGGACCCGCGGGAGCAGTACTTC.

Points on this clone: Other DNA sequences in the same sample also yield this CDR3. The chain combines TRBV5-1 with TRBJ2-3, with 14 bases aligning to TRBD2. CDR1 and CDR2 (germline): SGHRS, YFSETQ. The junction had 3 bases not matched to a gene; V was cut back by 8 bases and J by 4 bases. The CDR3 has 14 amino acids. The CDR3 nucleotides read TGCGCCAGTTCGACTAGCGGGAGGGCAGATACGCAGTATTTT. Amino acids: CASSTSGRADTQYF.

The CDR3 spells CASSLTAFAAYEQYF. The DNA of the CDR3 is TGCGCCAGCAGCTTGACAGCATTTGCAGCCTACGAGCAGTACTTC. This chain joins TRBV5-1 and TRBJ2-7; D is unresolved. Germline V gene lookup returns CDR1 SGHRS and CDR2 YFSETQ. Trimming cost V 1 base and J 2 bases, with 13 bases left between them. CDR3 size: 15 residues.

CDR3 coding DNA: TGCGCCAGCACCTTAAAGGCCGGTCATAGCAATCAGCCCCAGCATTTT. Protein product: CASTLKAGHSNQPQHF. This rearrangement joins TRBV5-1 to TRBJ1-5; D unclear. The CDR3 extends over 16 amino acids. Trimming removed 6 bases at V and 0 bases at J, with 16 bases between. CDR1 and CDR2 (germline): SGHRS, YFSETQ.

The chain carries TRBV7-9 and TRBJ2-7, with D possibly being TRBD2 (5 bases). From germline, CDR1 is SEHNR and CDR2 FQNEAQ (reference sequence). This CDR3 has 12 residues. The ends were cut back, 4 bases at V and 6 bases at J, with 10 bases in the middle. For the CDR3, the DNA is TGTGCCAGCAGCTCGCGTACTAGCGAGCAGTACTTC. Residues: CASSSRTSEQYF.

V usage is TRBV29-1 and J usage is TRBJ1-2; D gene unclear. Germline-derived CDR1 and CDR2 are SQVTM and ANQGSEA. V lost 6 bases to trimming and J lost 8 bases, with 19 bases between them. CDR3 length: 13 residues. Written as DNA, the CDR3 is TGCAGCGTCTCGAGGGTCCTAACTATAGGCTACACCTTC. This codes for CSVSRVLTIGYTF.

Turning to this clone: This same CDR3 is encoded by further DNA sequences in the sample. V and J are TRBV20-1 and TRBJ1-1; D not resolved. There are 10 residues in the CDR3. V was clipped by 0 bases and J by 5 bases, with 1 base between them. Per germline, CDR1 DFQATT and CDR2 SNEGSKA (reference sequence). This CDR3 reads CSARETEAFF. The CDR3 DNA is TGCAGTGCTAGAGAAACTGAAGCTTTCTTT.

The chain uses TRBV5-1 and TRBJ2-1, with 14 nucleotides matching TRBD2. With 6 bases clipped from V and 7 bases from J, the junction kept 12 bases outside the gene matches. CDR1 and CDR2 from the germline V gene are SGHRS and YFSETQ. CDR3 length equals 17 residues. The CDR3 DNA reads TGCGCCAGCACGGGCGGGACTAGCGGGAGTCTCGGGAATGAGCAGTTCTTC. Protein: CASTGGTSGSLGNEQFF.

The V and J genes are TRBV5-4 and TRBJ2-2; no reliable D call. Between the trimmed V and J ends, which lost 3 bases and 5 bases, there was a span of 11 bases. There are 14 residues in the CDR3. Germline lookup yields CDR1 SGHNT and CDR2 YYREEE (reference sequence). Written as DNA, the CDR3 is TGTGCCAGCAGCTCACCGTCCGTAACCGGGGAGCTGTTTTTT. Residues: CASSSPSVTGELFF.